These T cell receptor beta chains were read from a single sample in a study of blood T cell repertoires in COVID-19. Generated by immunoSEQ multiplex PCR, the TCRdb table keeps only in-frame clones and is missing some. The table lists approximately 210,000 clones, about nine tenths of them singletons. The sample comprised peripheral blood. The receptors were sampled from a man between 45 and 60 years old with COVID-19, enrolled during active disease. The CDR3 runs from the conserved cysteine through the conserved F or W. A D gene is named only where the DNA matches it firmly. Clone sizes are given selectively: once, few, many, or a class where the clone is expanded.

clone_size: .
v_call: TRBV18
d_call: TRBD1
j_call: TRBJ2-5
cdr3_nt: TGTGCCAGCTCACCACCGGGACAGGGCGGAGAGACCCAGTACTTC
cdr3_aa: CASSPPGQGGETQYF

clone_size: .
v_call: TRBV5-1
d_call: .
j_call: TRBJ1-6
cdr3_nt: TGCGCCAGCAGCTTGGGGGGGGGAGATTCACCCCTCCACTTT
cdr3_aa: CASSLGGGDSPLHF

clone_size: .
v_call: TRBV27
d_call: TRBD2
j_call: TRBJ2-1
cdr3_nt: TGTGCCAGCAGCTGGGGACTAGCGGGAGTAAATGAGCAGTTCTTC
cdr3_aa: CASSWGLAGVNEQFF

clone_size: .
v_call: TRBV19
d_call: .
j_call: TRBJ2-2
cdr3_nt: TGTGCCGGGCGGGACTCCCACACCGGGGAGCTGTTTTTT
cdr3_aa: CAGRDSHTGELFF

clone_size: .
v_call: TRBV6-1
d_call: .
j_call: TRBJ1-2
cdr3_nt: TGTGCCAGCAGTGAAGCTGACAGCCGCGCTAACTATGGCTACACCTTC
cdr3_aa: CASSEADSRANYGYTF

clone_size: .
v_call: TRBV12-3/TRBV12-4
d_call: .
j_call: TRBJ1-3
cdr3_nt: TGTGCCAGCTCCCTCCTTGGAAACACCATATATTTT
cdr3_aa: CASSLLGNTIYF

clone_size: .
v_call: TRBV6-2/TRBV6-3
d_call: TRBD1
j_call: TRBJ1-1
cdr3_nt: TGTGCCAGCAGTCCCGGGACAGGGGGCCGGAGGGACACTGAAGCTTTCTTT
cdr3_aa: CASSPGTGGRRDTEAFF

clone_size: .
v_call: TRBV7-7
d_call: .
j_call: TRBJ2-2
cdr3_nt: TGTGCTAGCAGCTTAAGCGGGCTCACCGGGGAGCTGTTTTTT
cdr3_aa: CASSLSGLTGELFF

clone_size: .
v_call: TRBV19
d_call: .
j_call: TRBJ2-2
cdr3_nt: TGTGCCAGTAGTGGGGGACTTACCCTGGGATCCGGGGAGCTGTTTTTT
cdr3_aa: CASSGGLTLGSGELFF

clone_size: .
v_call: TRBV19
d_call: TRBD2
j_call: TRBJ2-1
cdr3_nt: TGTGCCAGTAGAAGGGTGGTCGGGAGGAGAAACAATGAGCAGTTCTTC
cdr3_aa: CASRRVVGRRNNEQFF

clone_size: .
v_call: TRBV10-3
d_call: .
j_call: TRBJ2-1
cdr3_nt: TGTGCCATCAGTGGAGGCTCCTACAATGAGCAGTTCTTC
cdr3_aa: CAISGGSYNEQFF

clone_size: .
v_call: TRBV3-1/TRBV3-2
d_call: TRBD1
j_call: TRBJ2-5
cdr3_nt: TGTGCCAGCGAGCAGGGGGAGCGAGAGACCCAGTACTTC
cdr3_aa: CASEQGERETQYF

clone_size: few
v_call: TRBV9
d_call: .
j_call: TRBJ2-1
cdr3_nt: TGTGCCAGCAGCGTAGATAGGGGGGGAGTCTCCTACAATGAGCAGTTCTTC
cdr3_aa: CASSVDRGGVSYNEQFF

clone_size: .
v_call: TRBV5-6
d_call: .
j_call: TRBJ2-4
cdr3_nt: TGTGCCAGCAGCCCCGGACAGATCCTAGCCAAAAACATTCAGTACTTC
cdr3_aa: CASSPGQILAKNIQYF

clone_size: .
v_call: TRBV11-3
d_call: TRBD1
j_call: TRBJ2-7
cdr3_nt: TGTGCCAGCAGCTTAGGGTTTGGTAGGGACAGCGAGCAGTACTTC
cdr3_aa: CASSLGFGRDSEQYF

clone_size: .
v_call: TRBV6-5
d_call: TRBD1
j_call: TRBJ1-1
cdr3_nt: TGTGCCAGCAGGGACAGGGGGTCGACTGAAGCTTTCTTT
cdr3_aa: CASRDRGSTEAFF

clone_size: few
v_call: TRBV7-2
d_call: TRBD1
j_call: TRBJ1-5
cdr3_nt: TGTGCCAGCAGCTTTAGACAGGGGGAAAATCAGCCCCAGCATTTT
cdr3_aa: CASSFRQGENQPQHF

clone_size: once
v_call: TRBV19
d_call: TRBD1
j_call: TRBJ1-1
cdr3_nt: TGTGCCAGTACCCAAGGACAGGCCCGCCACGAAGCTTTCTTT
cdr3_aa: CASTQGQARHEAFF

clone_size: .
v_call: TRBV19
d_call: .
j_call: TRBJ2-7
cdr3_nt: TGTGCCAGTAGTATCGCCCAGACAGCGACCTACGAGCAGTACTTC
cdr3_aa: CASSIAQTATYEQYF

clone_size: .
v_call: TRBV5-6
d_call: .
j_call: TRBJ1-4
cdr3_nt: TGTGCCAGCAGCTTATCTCGACAGGCTAATGAAAAACTGTTTTTT
cdr3_aa: CASSLSRQANEKLFF

clone_size: .
v_call: TRBV7-3
d_call: .
j_call: TRBJ1-5
cdr3_nt: TGTGCCAGCAGCTTAATTCCAGGTGGGCCCCAGCATTTT
cdr3_aa: CASSLIPGGPQHF

clone_size: .
v_call: TRBV27
d_call: .
j_call: TRBJ1-1
cdr3_nt: TGTGCCAGCAGTTCAACAGGAAACACTGAAGCTTTCTTT
cdr3_aa: CASSSTGNTEAFF

clone_size: .
v_call: TRBV7-9
d_call: TRBD1
j_call: TRBJ2-5
cdr3_nt: TGTGCCAGCAGCCCCGGGACAGGGGGCGAGACCCAGTACTTC
cdr3_aa: CASSPGTGGETQYF

clone_size: .
v_call: TRBV19
d_call: TRBD1
j_call: TRBJ1-1
cdr3_nt: TGTGCCATCCAGGACAGGGCTAAGAACACTGAAGCTTTCTTT
cdr3_aa: CAIQDRAKNTEAFF

clone_size: .
v_call: TRBV5-6
d_call: TRBD2
j_call: TRBJ2-5
cdr3_nt: TGTGCCAGCAGCTTGCTAGCGGGGGGCCGGGAGACCCAGTACTTC
cdr3_aa: CASSLLAGGRETQYF

clone_size: .
v_call: TRBV6-1
d_call: .
j_call: TRBJ1-5
cdr3_nt: TGTGCCAGCAGTGAAGCGATGGCTAGCAATCAGCCCCAGCATTTT
cdr3_aa: CASSEAMASNQPQHF

clone_size: once
v_call: TRBV4-2
d_call: TRBD2
j_call: TRBJ2-2
cdr3_nt: TGTGCCAGCAGCCAAGGTAGCGGGGTCGTCGGGGAGCTGTTTTTT
cdr3_aa: CASSQGSGVVGELFF

clone_size: .
v_call: TRBV5-8
d_call: .
j_call: TRBJ1-5
cdr3_nt: TGTGCCAGCAGCTTGGAGGCAGGGTCACAGCCCCAGCATTTT
cdr3_aa: CASSLEAGSQPQHF

clone_size: .
v_call: TRBV25-1
d_call: TRBD1
j_call: TRBJ2-7
cdr3_nt: TGTGCCAGCCACAGGGGGCTGGGGGAGCAGTACTTC
cdr3_aa: CASHRGLGEQYF

clone_size: .
v_call: TRBV2
d_call: .
j_call: TRBJ2-5
cdr3_nt: TGTGCCAGCAGTGAAGCGTTGACTAGTCAAGAGACCCAGTACTTC
cdr3_aa: CASSEALTSQETQYF

clone_size: .
v_call: TRBV27
d_call: .
j_call: TRBJ1-6
cdr3_nt: TGTGCCAGCAGTTCCCAAGGGGGTTTAGGTTCACCCCTCCACTTT
cdr3_aa: CASSSQGGLGSPLHF

clone_size: .
v_call: TRBV5-4
d_call: TRBD2
j_call: TRBJ2-3
cdr3_nt: TGTGCCAGCAGTTCGGGACTAGCGCCTGTCAGCACAGATACGCAGTATTTT
cdr3_aa: CASSSGLAPVSTDTQYF

clone_size: few
v_call: TRBV3-1/TRBV3-2
d_call: TRBD2
j_call: TRBJ2-1
cdr3_nt: TGTGCCAGCAGCCATAATTCGGGACTAGCGGGACACAATGAGCAGTTCTTC
cdr3_aa: CASSHNSGLAGHNEQFF

clone_size: .
v_call: TRBV7-9
d_call: TRBD2
j_call: TRBJ2-7
cdr3_nt: TGTGCCAGCAGCTTAGTTGGGCGGGAGGCTTACGAGCAGTACTTC
cdr3_aa: CASSLVGREAYEQYF

clone_size: .
v_call: TRBV7-6
d_call: TRBD1
j_call: TRBJ2-3
cdr3_nt: TGTGCCAGCAGCTTAGATCGGACAGGACGGGGCACAGATACGCAGTATTTT
cdr3_aa: CASSLDRTGRGTDTQYF

clone_size: .
v_call: TRBV28
d_call: .
j_call: TRBJ2-1
cdr3_nt: TGTGCCAGCAGTTCCTCTTTATGGGGCGTCTCCTACAATGAGCAGTTCTTC
cdr3_aa: CASSSSLWGVSYNEQFF

clone_size: .
v_call: TRBV24-1
d_call: TRBD1
j_call: TRBJ2-7
cdr3_nt: TGTGCCACCAGTGAGGCGACAGGGGCCTCCTACGAGCAGTACTTC
cdr3_aa: CATSEATGASYEQYF

clone_size: .
v_call: TRBV10-2
d_call: TRBD2
j_call: TRBJ2-7
cdr3_nt: TGCGCCACAGGTGGGGGTGAGACTAGCGTCGCCTACGAGCAGTACTTC
cdr3_aa: CATGGGETSVAYEQYF

clone_size: .
v_call: TRBV18
d_call: TRBD2
j_call: TRBJ2-3
cdr3_nt: TGTGCCAGCTCACCACCGTCGGGACTAGCGGCGGTCACAGATACGCAGTATTTT
cdr3_aa: CASSPPSGLAAVTDTQYF

clone_size: .
v_call: TRBV27
d_call: TRBD1
j_call: TRBJ2-2
cdr3_nt: TGTGCCTCAGGCACAGGGGCGAGCCACTGGGCCGGGGAGCTGTTTTTT
cdr3_aa: CASGTGASHWAGELFF

clone_size: .
v_call: TRBV10-1
d_call: .
j_call: TRBJ2-7
cdr3_nt: TGCGCCAGCACCCCGGAGGGGGCTAGGGGGCAGTACTTC
cdr3_aa: CASTPEGARGQYF

clone_size: .
v_call: TRBV20-1
d_call: .
j_call: TRBJ2-7
cdr3_nt: TGCAGTGCTCTAGAGTCCTACGAGCAGTACTTC
cdr3_aa: CSALESYEQYF

clone_size: .
v_call: TRBV5-1
d_call: .
j_call: TRBJ2-5
cdr3_nt: TGCGCCAGCAGCTTGGACGGGTCCGAGTACCAAGAGACCCAGTACTTC
cdr3_aa: CASSLDGSEYQETQYF

clone_size: .
v_call: TRBV27
d_call: .
j_call: TRBJ2-1
cdr3_nt: TGTGCCAGCAGGCCGGCTGGCGGAACCTACAATGAGCAGTTCTTC
cdr3_aa: CASRPAGGTYNEQFF

clone_size: .
v_call: TRBV19
d_call: .
j_call: TRBJ2-3
cdr3_nt: TGTGCCAGTAGTATCGACAGGGGAGGGGGAGATACGCAGTATTTT
cdr3_aa: CASSIDRGGGDTQYF

clone_size: few
v_call: TRBV30
d_call: TRBD1
j_call: TRBJ1-4
cdr3_nt: TGTGCCGGCCGGAGGGGGCGAGATGAAAAACTGTTTTTT
cdr3_aa: CAGRRGRDEKLFF

clone_size: .
v_call: TRBV9
d_call: TRBD1
j_call: TRBJ2-2
cdr3_nt: TGTGCCAGCACCACGGCAGGGACAGGCTCGAACACCGGGGAGCTGTTTTTT
cdr3_aa: CASTTAGTGSNTGELFF

clone_size: .
v_call: TRBV29-1
d_call: TRBD2
j_call: TRBJ2-1
cdr3_nt: TGCAGCGGTCGAGCGGGGGGGCGGGATGAGCAGTTCTTC
cdr3_aa: CSGRAGGRDEQFF

clone_size: .
v_call: TRBV11-3
d_call: .
j_call: TRBJ2-1
cdr3_nt: TGTGCCAGCAGCAAGGGGGCTAGCGGGTCCTACAATGAGCAGTTCTTC
cdr3_aa: CASSKGASGSYNEQFF